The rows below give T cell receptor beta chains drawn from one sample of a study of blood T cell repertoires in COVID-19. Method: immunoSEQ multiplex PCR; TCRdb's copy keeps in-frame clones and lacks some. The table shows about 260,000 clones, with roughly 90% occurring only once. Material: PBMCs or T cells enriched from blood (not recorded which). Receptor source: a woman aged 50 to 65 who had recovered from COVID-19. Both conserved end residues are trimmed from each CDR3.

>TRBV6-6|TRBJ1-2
ASSYSSAANYGYT
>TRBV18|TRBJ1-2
ASSPDRGSGYT
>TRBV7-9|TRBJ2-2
ASSLAGGATGELF
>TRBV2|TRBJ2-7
ASSAARSYEQY
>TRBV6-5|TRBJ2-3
ASSSRVPNTYTQY
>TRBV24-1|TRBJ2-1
ATSDRTGKGGRYNEQF
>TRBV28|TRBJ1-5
ASRPGGGGNQPQH
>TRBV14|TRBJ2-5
ASSGGLEETQY
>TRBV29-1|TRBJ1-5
SVSGGQQGPQH
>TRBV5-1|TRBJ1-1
ASSTGVNTEAF
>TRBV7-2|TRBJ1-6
ASSKGQGGNSPLH
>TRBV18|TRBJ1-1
ASSPLDRVGTEAF
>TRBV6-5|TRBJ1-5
ASRPTGSGGQPQH
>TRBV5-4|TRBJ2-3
ASSLRDRLTDTQY
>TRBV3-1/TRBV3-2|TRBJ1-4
ASSRRPGQLNEKLF
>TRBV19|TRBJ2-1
ASSLLSGTNEQF
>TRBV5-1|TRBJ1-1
ASSSSGTEAF
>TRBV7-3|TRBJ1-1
ASSLFSETEAF
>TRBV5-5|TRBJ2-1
ASSPSGGRQYNEQF
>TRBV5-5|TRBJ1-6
ASSLTFLSSYNSPLH
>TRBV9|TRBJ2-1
ASSVAGDHNEQF
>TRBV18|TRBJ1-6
ASSPDRDSPLH
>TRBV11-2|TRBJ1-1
ASSYTGSTEAF
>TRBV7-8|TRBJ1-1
ASVRTGGLGTEAF
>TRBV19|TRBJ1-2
ASSIPGANYGYT
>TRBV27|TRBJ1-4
ASRPRTTLNEKLF
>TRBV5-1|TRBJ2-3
ASSLASAYSSTDTQY
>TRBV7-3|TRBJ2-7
ASSSRLAGAAEQY
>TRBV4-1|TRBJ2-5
ASSTRTEETQY